This T cell receptor (beta chain) is drawn from a study of shared T cell receptors in the human thymus. Measured with immunoSEQ multiplex PCR; TCRdb has only the in-frame clones, and not every one. This sample has about 540,000 clones, with more than 75% found just once. This CDR3 spans 21 amino acids. Germline V gene data show CDR1 as LGHNA and CDR2 as YNFKEQ. V gave up 0 bases and J gave up 7 bases; unmatched junction bases: 23. Another study also made use of these data, one on human thymus T cells.

The receptor comes from a boy in the first two years of life with a congenital heart defect. Source material: thymocytes. The chain is built from TRBV4-2 and TRBJ2-1; TRBD2 aligns across 8 bases. CDR3 sequence: CASSQDLGRGKGGRNWNEQFF. DNA of the CDR3: TGTGCCAGCAGCCAAGATCTCGGCAGGGGTAAGGGCGGGAGGAATTGGAATGAGCAGTTCTTC.